This TCR beta chain emerged from a study of technical replicates of blood from a handful of donors. V shed 0 bases and J shed 1 base, with 6 bases lying between them. Germline CDR1 is LGHNA and CDR2 is YNFKEQ. This CDR3 is 15 amino acids long. Some clones are missing from TCRdb's copy, which holds only in-frame ones; the method was immunoSEQ multiplex PCR. This table has 91,000 or so clones, nearly 97% appearing once. The genes are TRBV4-2 and TRBJ1-4; D uncertain. This TCR derives from a human donor in good health. Sequenced sample: T cells isolated from PBMCs. CDR3: CASSQDGGTNEKLFF. CDR3 nucleotides: TGTGCCAGCAGCCAAGATGGAGGAACTAATGAAAAACTGTTTTTT.